This T cell receptor (beta chain) came from a study of blood T cell repertoires in COVID-19. At the level of the study: T cells, B-cell-depleted T cells, or PBMCs supplied cDNA or gDNA.

Sequenced by immunoSEQ multiplex PCR; TCRdb stores in-frame clones only, minus some. This repertoire shows 25,000 to 30,000 clones, over 70% found once; its top ten account for approximately 15%. The CDR3 is made up of 15 amino acids. CDR1 SGHDT and CDR2 YYEEEE come from the germline V gene. The trim removed 6 bases at V and 1 base at J, leaving 8 bases unmatched. The chain recombines TRBV5-6 with TRBJ1-2, with 8 bases aligning to TRBD1. The sample comprised peripheral blood. The TCR originated in a woman between 55 and 75 years old with acute or convalescent COVID-19. DNA of the CDR3: TGTGCCAGCACCGTTCTGGACAGGGTTAACTATGGCTACACCTTC. Translating it yields CASTVLDRVNYGYTF. Looking up the rest from reference TRBV5-6 and TRBJ1-2 gives the full variable domain: DAGVTQSPTHLIKTRGQQVTLRCSPKSGHDTVSWYQQALGQGPQFIFQYYEEEERQRGNFPDRFSGHQFPNYSSELNVNALLLGDSALYLCASTVLDRVNYGYTFGSGTRLTVV.